This is a list of T cell receptor beta chains from one sample in a study of blood T cell repertoires in COVID-19. TCRdb's copy holds only in-frame clones and misses some; the assay was immunoSEQ multiplex PCR. The sample contains 200,000 to 250,000 clones, around 86% of which appear only once. Specimen: peripheral blood. All receptors come from a man aged 55 to 70 with acute or convalescent COVID-19. Each CDR3 is given with its conserved first and last residue. D genes are given only for firm matches. Clone sizes are given selectively: once, few, many, or a class where the clone is expanded.

CDR3: CASSRQGASGGLKETQYF
DNA: TGTGCCAGCAGCCGCCAGGGGGCTAGCGGGGGGCTGAAAGAGACCCAGTACTTC
J: TRBJ2-5
size: -
D: TRBD2
V: TRBV4-2

CDR3: CASSETDRGSGANVLTF
DNA: TGTGCCAGCAGTGAAACGGACAGAGGCTCTGGGGCCAACGTCCTGACTTTC
J: TRBJ2-6
size: -
D: -
V: TRBV6-1

CDR3: CASSPEGQSYNEQFF
DNA: TGTGCCAGCTCACCGGAGGGACAGAGCTACAATGAGCAGTTCTTC
J: TRBJ2-1
size: -
D: -
V: TRBV18

CDR3: CASSLGAGGGEQYF
DNA: TGTGCCAGCAGCTTGGGGGCAGGGGGAGGAGAGCAGTACTTC
J: TRBJ2-7
size: -
D: -
V: TRBV5-8

CDR3: CASSREGALAEQYF
DNA: TGTGCCAGCAGTCGGGAGGGGGCCCTCGCCGAGCAGTACTTC
J: TRBJ2-7
size: -
D: -
V: TRBV25-1

CDR3: CASSTRDRGPRTYEQYF
DNA: TGTGCCAGCAGCACCCGGGACAGGGGCCCCAGAACCTACGAGCAGTACTTC
J: TRBJ2-7
size: -
D: -
V: TRBV21-1

CDR3: CASSRTENSNQPQHF
DNA: TGTGCCAGCTCACGGACAGAAAATAGCAATCAGCCCCAGCATTTT
J: TRBJ1-5
size: once
D: -
V: TRBV18

CDR3: CASSQEIYQPQHF
DNA: TGTGCCAGCAGCCAAGAAATCTATCAGCCCCAGCATTTT
J: TRBJ1-5
size: -
D: -
V: TRBV4-2

CDR3: CASSFRQGATEAFF
DNA: TGTGCCAGCAGTTTCCGACAGGGGGCCACTGAAGCTTTCTTT
J: TRBJ1-1
size: -
D: TRBD1
V: TRBV27

CDR3: CASPTRDFAGELFF
DNA: TGTGCCAGCCCCACTCGGGATTTCGCCGGGGAGCTGTTTTTT
J: TRBJ2-2
size: -
D: -
V: TRBV2

CDR3: CASSTGYGEQFF
DNA: TGTGCCAGCAGTACAGGGTACGGTGAGCAGTTCTTC
J: TRBJ2-1
size: -
D: -
V: TRBV2

CDR3: CASSPRGQGGETQYF
DNA: TGTGCCAGCAGTCCGCGAGGACAGGGAGGAGAGACCCAGTACTTC
J: TRBJ2-5
size: -
D: TRBD1
V: TRBV27

CDR3: CASSPRLSQETQYF
DNA: TGTGCCAGCAGTCCGAGACTATCGCAAGAGACCCAGTACTTC
J: TRBJ2-5
size: -
D: -
V: TRBV6-5

CDR3: CASSPDLGARGYTF
DNA: TGTGCCAGCAGCCCTGATCTGGGGGCTCGGGGCTACACCTTC
J: TRBJ1-2
size: -
D: -
V: TRBV3-1/TRBV3-2

CDR3: CASSEDRTYNEQFF
DNA: TGTGCCAGCTCCGAGGATAGGACCTACAATGAGCAGTTCTTC
J: TRBJ2-1
size: -
D: -
V: TRBV7-2

CDR3: CASSPDIYNEQFF
DNA: TGTGCCAGCTCACCGGACATTTACAATGAGCAGTTCTTC
J: TRBJ2-1
size: -
D: -
V: TRBV18

CDR3: CATMKGQGNSPLHF
DNA: TGTGCCACCATGAAGGGACAGGGGAATTCACCCCTCCACTTT
J: TRBJ1-6
size: -
D: TRBD1
V: TRBV6-5

CDR3: CASRSRGGNQPQHF
DNA: TGTGCCAGCCGATCCCGGGGAGGCAATCAGCCCCAGCATTTT
J: TRBJ1-5
size: few
D: -
V: TRBV19

CDR3: CSASNEKLFF
DNA: TGCAGCGCTAGTAATGAAAAACTGTTTTTT
J: TRBJ1-4
size: -
D: -
V: TRBV29-1

CDR3: CASSRTSGARQYF
DNA: TGTGCCAGCTCCCGGACTAGCGGGGCAAGACAGTACTTC
J: TRBJ2-5
size: -
D: TRBD2
V: TRBV7-3

CDR3: CATSDSSGANSYNEQFF
DNA: TGTGCCACCAGTGATTCAAGCGGGGCAAACTCCTACAATGAGCAGTTCTTC
J: TRBJ2-1
size: -
D: TRBD2
V: TRBV24-1

CDR3: CASSLAGEGAGANVLTF
DNA: TGCGCCAGCAGCTTGGCAGGGGAGGGAGCTGGGGCCAACGTCCTGACTTTC
J: TRBJ2-6
size: -
D: -
V: TRBV5-1

CDR3: CASSPNLSGVEAFF
DNA: TGTGCCAGCAGCCCTAACTTGTCAGGGGTTGAAGCTTTCTTT
J: TRBJ1-1
size: -
D: -
V: TRBV28

CDR3: CASRRDSYEQYF
DNA: TGTGCCAGCAGACGGGACTCCTACGAGCAGTACTTC
J: TRBJ2-7
size: -
D: -
V: TRBV6-5

CDR3: CASSGRVGGTEAFF
DNA: TGTGCCAGCAGTGGAAGAGTGGGAGGTACTGAAGCTTTCTTT
J: TRBJ1-1
size: -
D: -
V: TRBV25-1

CDR3: CASSLALERETQYF
DNA: TGCGCCAGCAGCTTGGCCCTAGAGCGGGAGACCCAGTACTTC
J: TRBJ2-5
size: -
D: -
V: TRBV5-1

CDR3: CASSPGLAGGTDTQYF
DNA: TGTGCCAGCAGTCCGGGACTAGCGGGGGGGACAGATACGCAGTATTTT
J: TRBJ2-3
size: -
D: TRBD2
V: TRBV27

CDR3: CASSQDSFNEKLFF
DNA: TGTGCCAGCAGCCAGGACAGCTTTAATGAAAAACTGTTTTTT
J: TRBJ1-4
size: -
D: -
V: TRBV7-9

CDR3: CASSDQRALNTEAFF
DNA: TGTGCCAGCAGTGATCAGCGCGCGTTGAACACTGAAGCTTTCTTT
J: TRBJ1-1
size: once
D: -
V: TRBV6-2/TRBV6-3

CDR3: CASRRQGLNGYTF
DNA: TGTGCCAGCAGAAGACAGGGATTGAATGGCTACACCTTC
J: TRBJ1-2
size: -
D: TRBD1
V: TRBV12-3/TRBV12-4

CDR3: CASSPERGTTGDARGYGYTF
DNA: TGTGCCAGCAGCCCAGAAAGAGGAACGACAGGGGATGCGCGAGGCTATGGCTACACCTTC
J: TRBJ1-2
size: -
D: TRBD1
V: TRBV3-1/TRBV3-2

CDR3: CASSYGGTVYYEQYF
DNA: TGTGCCAGCAGTTACGGCGGGACGGTGTACTACGAGCAGTACTTC
J: TRBJ2-7
size: -
D: -
V: TRBV6-5

CDR3: CASSLSGIYNEQFF
DNA: TGTGCCAGCAGCTTATCCGGGATCTACAATGAGCAGTTCTTC
J: TRBJ2-1
size: once
D: -
V: TRBV7-3

CDR3: CASSRAAQQETQYF
DNA: TGTGCCAGCAGCCGTGCGGCCCAACAAGAGACCCAGTACTTC
J: TRBJ2-5
size: -
D: -
V: TRBV7-9

CDR3: CASSQAFNTGELFF
DNA: TGTGCCAGCAGCCAAGCTTTTAACACCGGGGAGCTGTTTTTT
J: TRBJ2-2
size: -
D: -
V: TRBV3-1/TRBV3-2

CDR3: CASSDRVTEAFF
DNA: TGTGCCAGCTCGGACAGGGTGACTGAAGCTTTCTTT
J: TRBJ1-1
size: -
D: TRBD1
V: TRBV28

CDR3: CAWRAASSYEQYF
DNA: TGTGCCTGGAGGGCGGCTAGCTCCTACGAGCAGTACTTC
J: TRBJ2-7
size: once
D: -
V: TRBV30

CDR3: CASGLLYPDNSPLHF
DNA: TGTGCTAGTGGTTTGCTATACCCCGATAATTCACCCCTCCACTTT
J: TRBJ1-6
size: once
D: -
V: TRBV12-5

CDR3: CASSYRTGSSGNTIYF
DNA: TGTGCCAGCAGTTACCGGACAGGAAGCTCTGGAAACACCATATATTTT
J: TRBJ1-3
size: -
D: TRBD1
V: TRBV6-6

CDR3: CATNPGDKSYQPQHF
DNA: TGTGCCACCAACCCTGGGGACAAATCTTATCAGCCCCAGCATTTT
J: TRBJ1-5
size: -
D: -
V: TRBV28

CDR3: CASTQTRQGPETQYF
DNA: TGTGCCAGCACGCAGACGAGACAGGGGCCAGAGACCCAGTACTTC
J: TRBJ2-5
size: few
D: TRBD1
V: TRBV2